The 10 T cell receptor beta chains in this list originate from one sample, sequenced in a study of graft-versus-host responses after intestinal transplantation. These TCRs' antigens remain unknown. The repertoire was sequenced with immunoSEQ multiplex PCR; TCRdb's copy has only in-frame clones and lacks some. There are about 99,000 clones in the sample; approximately 94% occur only once, and 0.9% to 1.5% lies in the top ten. The sequencing here drew on unstimulated CD8+ T cells sorted from spleen or lymph node cells, taken before intestinal transplant. The receptors here all came from a human donor who received an intestinal transplant.

V is TRBV7-6 and J is TRBJ1-5, with no clear D. Trimming removed 4 bases from V and 3 bases from J, with 7 bases in between. Germline values: CDR1 SGHVS, CDR2 FNYEAQ. This CDR3 is 13 amino acids long. In DNA form, the CDR3 reads TGTGCCAGCAGCTCAAATGCCAATCAGCCCCAGCATTTT. Protein product: CASSSNANQPQHF.

The CDR3 region has the DNA TGTGCCAGCAGCCAAGATTATAACCCAGCCTACGAGCAGTACTTC. Translating it yields CASSQDYNPAYEQYF. This chain connects TRBV4-2 to TRBJ2-7, with D unresolved. This CDR3 spans 15 amino acids. The V and J ends lost 0 bases and 2 bases respectively, with 11 bases between them. CDR1 LGHNA and CDR2 YNFKEQ come from the germline V gene.

This chain joins TRBV27 and TRBJ2-7, with a tentative D call TRBD2 (7 bases). This CDR3 region has 15 residues. Germline CDR1 MNHEY, CDR2 SMNVEV (reference sequence). V lost 0 bases, J lost 4 bases, and 13 bases lay in between. In DNA form, the CDR3 reads TGTGCCAGCAGTTTATCTGGGGGGGGCGGGTACGAGCAGTACTTC. Residues: CASSLSGGGGYEQYF.

The chain has TRBV27 and TRBJ1-1; a possible D gene is TRBD1 (6 bases). The V gene lost 5 bases and the J gene lost 11 bases, with 18 bases spanning the gap. This CDR3 contains 13 residues. Germline values: CDR1 MNHEY, CDR2 SMNVEV (reference sequence). In DNA form, the CDR3 reads TGTGCCAGCAGTCCCGCCCCTGGGGGGCTGGCTTTCTTT. As protein: CASSPAPGGLAFF.

V gene TRBV19 combines with J gene TRBJ1-3; D is unclear. CDR1 and CDR2 (germline): LNHDA, SQIVND (reference sequence). This CDR3 region has 12 residues. V shed 6 bases and J shed 0 bases, with 3 bases lying between them. CDR3 DNA: TGTGCCAGTAGCTTCTCTGGAAACACCATATATTTT. This sequence encodes CASSFSGNTIYF.

The gene calls are TRBV14 and TRBJ1-2, with a weak D call TRBD1 (6 bases). Germline CDR1 SGHDN, CDR2 FVKESK. The CDR3 runs 14 residues. V lost 2 bases and J lost 4, with 11 bases in between. This chain's CDR3 is CASSQQGLGYGYTF. The CDR3 region has the DNA TGTGCCAGCAGCCAACAGGGGTTGGGCTATGGCTACACCTTC.

V gene TRBV30 combines with J gene TRBJ1-2; D is undetermined. Germline CDR1 GTSNPN, CDR2 SVGIG (reference sequence). The CDR3 length is 13 residues. V lost 2 bases and J lost 5, with 12 bases in between. For the CDR3, the DNA is TGTGCCTGGAGTCTTGGGGAAGTTTATGGCTACACCTTC. Its translation is CAWSLGEVYGYTF.

This sequence joins TRBV29-1 and TRBJ1-2, with D perhaps matching TRBD1 (5 bases). Trimming took 4 bases from V and 5 from J, leaving 17 bases between them. The germline V gene has CDR1 SQVTM and CDR2 ANQGSEA. This CDR3 contains 14 residues. This CDR3 reads CSVATGGVQYGYTF. The CDR3 DNA reads as TGCAGCGTTGCAACCGGAGGGGTACAATATGGCTACACCTTC.

The V call is TRBV7-8, the J call TRBJ1-1; D gene unclear. Trimming removed 4 bases from V and 1 base from J, with 13 bases in between. Per germline, CDR1 SGHVS and CDR2 FQNEAQ. The CDR3 length is 15 residues. For the CDR3, the DNA is TGTGCCAGCAGCTCCCTGGCCACGGGGAACACTGAAGCTTTCTTT. It encodes CASSSLATGNTEAFF.

The chain uses TRBV9 and TRBJ2-1; D might be TRBD1 or TRBD2, each matching 5 bases. Deletions cut 3 bases from V and 7 bases from J, with 17 bases between. The CDR3 is 15 amino acids. CDR1 and CDR2 (germline): SGDLS, YYNGEE. In DNA, the CDR3 is TGTGCCAGCAGCGGACCCGGGACCGATAGGAATGAGCAGTTCTTC. It translates to CASSGPGTDRNEQFF.